This TCR beta chain stems from a study of T-cell reconstitution after alpha-beta-depleted transplantation in children. Between the trimmed V and J ends, which lost 1 base and 3 bases, there was a span of 0 bases. This CDR3 comprises 11 residues. Germline CDR1 is SNHLY and CDR2 is FYNNEI. The study, taken as a whole, reports: It was newly produced T cells that mostly accounted for T-cell counts and diversity one year after transplant. Approximately two months post-transplant, alpha-beta T cells reportedly originated from several hundred expanded graft clones. Some patients owed their high day-60 TCRbeta diversity to surviving recipient T cells and thymic progenitors.

Concerning this clonotype itself: The target antigen is unknown. A single base separates this from a much larger clone, so it may be a read error.

Unique molecular identifiers were incorporated during preparation of the TCRbeta library. One entry per CDR3 protein, called by TCRdb with MiXCR from the PCR reads. The data contain under 250,000 distinct CDR3 sequences, around a sixth of them seen just once; the ten biggest clones take up about 39%. The TCR comes from a male patient between 2 and 10 years old who had a stem cell transplant for acute lymphoblastic leukemia, so the T cells may come from the graft donor. This chain uses TRBV2 with TRBJ1-2; no firm D call. Source: PBMCs, mostly from graft donor cells, taken 360 days after TCRalphabeta/CD19-depleted stem cell transplant. CDR3 nucleotide sequence: TGTGCCAGCAGTGAAGACTATGGCTACACCTTC. As protein: CASSEDYGYTF.